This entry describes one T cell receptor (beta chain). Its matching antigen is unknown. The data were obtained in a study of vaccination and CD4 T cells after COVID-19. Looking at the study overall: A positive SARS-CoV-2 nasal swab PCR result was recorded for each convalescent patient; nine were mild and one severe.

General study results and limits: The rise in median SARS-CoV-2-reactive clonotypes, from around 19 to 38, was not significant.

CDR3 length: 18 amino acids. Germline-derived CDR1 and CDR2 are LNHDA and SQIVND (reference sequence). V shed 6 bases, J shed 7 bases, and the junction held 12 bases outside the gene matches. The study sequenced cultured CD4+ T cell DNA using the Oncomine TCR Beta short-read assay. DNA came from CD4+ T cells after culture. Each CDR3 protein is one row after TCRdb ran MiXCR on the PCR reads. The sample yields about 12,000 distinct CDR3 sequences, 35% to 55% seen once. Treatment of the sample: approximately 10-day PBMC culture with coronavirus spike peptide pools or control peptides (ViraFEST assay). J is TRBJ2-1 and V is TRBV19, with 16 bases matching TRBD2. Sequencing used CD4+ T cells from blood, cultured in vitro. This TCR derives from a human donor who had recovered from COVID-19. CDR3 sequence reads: CASRSGTSGRATQNEQFF. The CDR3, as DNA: TGTGCCAGTAGGTCAGGGACTAGCGGGAGGGCCACTCAAAATGAGCAGTTCTTC. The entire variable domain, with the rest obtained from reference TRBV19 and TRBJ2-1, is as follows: DGGITQSPKYLFRKEGQNVTLSCEQNLNHDAMYWYRQDPGQGLRLIYYSQIVNDFQKGDIAEGYSVSREKKESFPLTVTSAQKNPTAFYLCASRSGTSGRATQNEQFFGPGTRLTVL.